A single sample gave rise to the 24 T cell receptor beta chains below, sequenced in a study of shared clonotypes between healthy human individuals (TCRdb year 2020). Library generation was performed with the immunoSEQ multiplex PCR assay. In its TCRdb copy, this immuneACCESS table keeps in-frame sequences only and misses some clones. Where compared with another copy, unresolved V genes explain less than half of these, and the others have no known cause. This sample gives around 690,000 clones in total; less than 95% of them show up just once. The biggest ten clones account for 30% to 40% of the sample. The sequenced sample was memory CD8+ T cells from PBMCs. Taken with the paper, the label for cell subset or site translates to: CD45RO+ cells pooled with CCR7-negative TemRA cells. The receptors come from a man between 18 and 29 years old in good health. Some clones in this sample may be carry-over from other donors' samples.

The rearrangement links TRBV27 to TRBJ1-5; the D gene is possibly TRBD1 (6 bases). The CDR3 runs to 18 residues. V was pared by 6 bases and J by 0 bases, with 21 bases between. Germline CDR1 is MNHEY and CDR2 is SMNVEV (reference sequence). The CDR3 nucleotides are TGTGCCAGCAGAAAAAACCCGGGACACCCAATTAGCAATCAGCCCCAGCATTTT. This gives the protein CASRKNPGHPISNQPQHF.

The chain is built from TRBV27 and TRBJ1-5; D perhaps matches TRBD1 (5 bases). Germline V gene data show CDR1 as MNHEY and CDR2 as SMNVEV (reference sequence). The CDR3 consists of 14 residues. The V end was cut by 3 bases, the J end by 5 bases, with 11 bases between. The CDR3 here is CASSLGQTYQPQHF. CDR3 in DNA: TGTGCCAGCAGTTTGGGGCAGACCTATCAGCCCCAGCATTTT.

The V call is TRBV10-3, the J call TRBJ2-1; a possible D gene is TRBD1 (6 bases). V lost 4 bases to trimming and J lost 7 bases, with 20 bases between them. The CDR3 sequence is 16 residues long. Germline CDR1 ENHRY, CDR2 SYGVKD. The CDR3 is CAISAQPGASGNEQFF. DNA of the CDR3: TGTGCCATCAGTGCCCAGCCAGGGGCCTCAGGGAATGAGCAGTTCTTC.

The chain links TRBV9 to TRBJ2-1; 12 bases are shared with TRBD2. The CDR3 is made up of 16 amino acids. The germline CDR1 and CDR2 sequences are SGDLS and YYNGEE. J gave up 7 bases and V 0 bases, and 5 bases lay outside the gene matches. The CDR3 reads CASSVATSGRVNEQFF. The CDR3 nucleotides are TGTGCCAGCAGCGTAGCGACTAGCGGGAGAGTTAATGAGCAGTTCTTC.

This clone is a singleton in its sample. The chain carries TRBV7-9 and TRBJ2-5; 8 nucleotides agree with TRBD2. V shed 8 bases, J shed 5 bases, and the junction held 13 bases outside the gene matches. Germline CDR1 reads SEHNR; CDR2 reads FQNEAQ (reference sequence). The CDR3 sequence is 15 residues long. The CDR3 sequence: CASGIPGTSGETQYF. Written as DNA, the CDR3 is TGTGCCAGCGGTATACCCGGGACTAGTGGGGAGACCCAGTACTTC.

The chain is built from TRBV6-1 and TRBJ1-1, with D uncertain. This CDR3 is built from 15 residues. V shed 1 base and J shed 0 bases, with 9 bases lying between them. Per germline, CDR1 MNHNS and CDR2 SASEGT. CDR3 DNA sequence: TGTGCCAGCAGTGAAGGGGTCAGCATGAACACTGAAGCTTTCTTT. It specifies CASSEGVSMNTEAFF.

The CDR3 bases are TGTGCCAGCAGTTTAGAACGGACAGGGCACTATGGCTACACCTTC. Encoded protein: CASSLERTGHYGYTF. The chain has TRBV27 and TRBJ1-2, with 8 bases identical to TRBD1. The CDR3 extends over 15 amino acids. Germline V gene data show CDR1 as MNHEY and CDR2 as SMNVEV (reference sequence). V lost 2 bases to trimming and J lost 3 bases; unmatched junction nucleotides: 5.

This clone was recorded only once. The J gene is TRBJ2-3, the V gene TRBV28; D gene uncertain. CDR3 length: 15 residues. V lost 0 bases and J lost 4, with 11 bases in between. Germline V lookup: CDR1 MDHEN, CDR2 SYDVKM. CDR3 in DNA: TGTGCCAGCAGTTTATGGACCCGCGACCCAGATACGCAGTATTTT. Its translation: CASSLWTRDPDTQYF.

The V gene is TRBV5-1, the J gene TRBJ1-2; D is ambiguous. CDR3 size: 14 residues. Germline V lookup: CDR1 SGHRS, CDR2 YFSETQ. V gave up 3 bases and J gave up 4 bases, with 13 bases separating them. CDR3 residues: CASSWWKRGYGYTF. The CDR3 coding sequence is TGCGCCAGCAGCTGGTGGAAGCGCGGCTATGGCTACACCTTC. The variable domain in full, with the rest retrieved from reference TRBV5-1 and TRBJ1-2, is KAGVTQTPRYLIKTRGQQVTLSCSPISGHRSVSWYQQTPGQGLQFLFEYFSETQRNKGNFPGRFSGRQFSNSRSEMNVSTLELGDSALYLCASSWWKRGYGYTFGSGTRLTVV.

The CDR3 here is CASSIPIPGLTQETQYF. The CDR3 region has the DNA TGTGCCAGTAGTATCCCGATCCCCGGACTGACCCAAGAGACCCAGTACTTC. The genes are TRBV19 and TRBJ2-5, with D perhaps TRBD2 (5 bases). The CDR3 is made up of 17 amino acids. V was shortened by 3 bases and J by 1 base, with 18 bases between the two germline ends. CDR1 and CDR2 (germline): LNHDA, SQIVND (reference sequence).

CDR3 loop: CASSYTPSVVSYEQYF. The DNA of the CDR3 is TGCGCCAGCAGCTACACCCCCTCGGTAGTATCCTACGAGCAGTACTTC. The chain is built from TRBV4-1 and TRBJ2-7; D is unresolved. The germline gives CDR1 MGHRA, CDR2 YSYEKL. This CDR3 spans 16 amino acids. V shed 5 bases and J shed 1 base, with 18 bases lying between them.

The chain combines TRBV28 with TRBJ1-1; maybe TRBD1 (5 bases). V lost 8 bases and J 0 bases, leaving 16 bases between the germline ends. This CDR3 is built from 15 residues. CDR1 is MDHEN and CDR2 is SYDVKM in the germline V gene. The CDR3 bases are TGTGCCAGCTCGGACACCCCCCTCTTGAACACTGAAGCTTTCTTT. It codes for CASSDTPLLNTEAFF.

The rearrangement links TRBV28 to TRBJ1-5; weak D call: TRBD1 (6 bases). The V gene's germline CDR1 is MDHEN and CDR2 SYDVKM. This CDR3 has 16 residues. V gave up 4 bases and J gave up 3 bases, with 16 bases separating them. CDR3 nucleotides: TGTGCCAGCAGTTCCCTGACAGGATATTCCAATCAGCCCCAGCATTTT. Its protein is CASSSLTGYSNQPQHF. Looking up the rest from reference TRBV28 and TRBJ1-5 gives the full variable domain: DVKVTQSSRYLVKRTGEKVFLECVQDMDHENMFWYRQDPGLGLRLIYFSYDVKMKEKGDIPEGYSVSREKKERFSLILESASTNQTSMYLCASSSLTGYSNQPQHFGDGTRLSIL.

The chain carries TRBV28 and TRBJ2-7; 7 bases are shared with TRBD2. CDR3 size: 14 residues. V was pared by 5 bases and J by 3 bases, with 7 bases of the junction left unmatched. CDR1 and CDR2 (germline): MDHEN, SYDVKM. CDR3 DNA: TGTGCCAGCAGTCCCCGAGTAGCGGGCTACGAGCAGTACTTC. It is translated as CASSPRVAGYEQYF.

The CDR3, as DNA: TGTGCCAGCAGCTTAGCGGAGCAGGGAGGCACCGGGGAGCTGTTTTTT. It encodes CASSLAEQGGTGELFF. This chain joins TRBV7-2 and TRBJ2-2, with a possible D match to TRBD2 (6 bases). V gave up 0 bases and J gave up 4 bases, with 12 bases separating them. The CDR3 sequence is 16 residues long. Per the germline V gene, CDR1 is SGHTA and CDR2 is FQGNSA.

This clone has a single count. The V gene is TRBV7-3, the J gene TRBJ2-3; possible D gene TRBD1, 8 bases. The germline gives CDR1 SGHTA, CDR2 FQGTGA. The V end lost 2 bases, the J end lost 6 bases, and 15 bases lay between the germline ends. This CDR3 contains 15 residues. As DNA, the CDR3 is TGTGCCAGCAGCTTAGAAGACAGGGGAGGGGATACGCAGTATTTT. Translating gives CASSLEDRGGDTQYF.

The chain links TRBV27 to TRBJ1-2, with 7 bases lining up with TRBD1. Germline V gene lookup returns CDR1 MNHEY and CDR2 SMNVEV (reference sequence). The CDR3 loop spans 17 amino acids. The V and J ends lost 6 bases and 4 bases, in that order; junction bases with no gene match: 17. Here the CDR3 DNA reads TGTGCCAGCAGACCATTCCCCCCACTACAGGGGAGCTATGGCTACACCTTC. It specifies CASRPFPPLQGSYGYTF.

This clone was picked up one time. The chain joins TRBV6-5 to TRBJ1-2; D unclear. The length of the CDR3 is 15 residues. Germline V CDR1 and CDR2: MNHEY, SVGAGI. V lost 0 bases to trimming and J lost 6 bases, with 14 bases between them. CDR3 sequence (DNA): TGTGCCAGCAGTTACTCGGCAGTACCGTTCGATGGCTACACCTTC. Its protein product is CASSYSAVPFDGYTF.

This chain links TRBV27 with TRBJ1-5; no clear D. Germline loops: CDR1 MNHEY, CDR2 SMNVEV (reference sequence). V was shortened by 3 bases and J by 6 bases, with 18 bases between the two germline ends. This CDR3 region has 16 residues. CDR3: CASSFVFGWGRQPQHF. CDR3 DNA sequence: TGTGCCAGCAGTTTTGTTTTCGGTTGGGGTCGTCAGCCCCAGCATTTT.

J is TRBJ2-5 and V is TRBV27, with D perhaps given as TRBD1 or TRBD2 (6 bases each). In germline, CDR1 is MNHEY, CDR2 SMNVEV (reference sequence). The CDR3 covers 14 residues. V was shortened by 6 bases and J by 11 bases, with 22 bases between the two germline ends. The CDR3, as DNA: TGTGCCAGCAGCCCGGTAGGGGGGTCTGGGGAGCAGTACTTC. Translation: CASSPVGGSGEQYF.

As concerns this clone: Other DNA sequences in the sample encode the same CDR3. The chain links TRBV28 to TRBJ2-7; tentatively, D is TRBD1 (5 bases). Trimming stripped 2 bases from V and 0 bases from J, with 11 bases between. The CDR3 has 15 amino acids. Germline V gene lookup returns CDR1 MDHEN and CDR2 SYDVKM. The CDR3 region has the DNA TGTGCCAGCAGTTTACGGCAGGGAAGCTCCTACGAGCAGTACTTC. It translates to CASSLRQGSSYEQYF.

The chain has TRBV6-5 and TRBJ1-1; TRBD1 might be the D (6 bases). The CDR3 is 14 residues long. Trimming left V 8 bases short and J 7 bases short, with 20 bases between. Germline V gene sequence: CDR1 MNHEY, CDR2 SVGAGI. The CDR3 nucleotides read TGTGCCAGCCGGGAGGAGCAGGGGACCGGTGAAGCTTTCTTT. Amino acid sequence: CASREEQGTGEAFF.

A word on this clone: The identical CDR3 is also encoded by other nucleotide sequences in the sample. J is TRBJ2-7 and V is TRBV29-1; 7 nucleotides line up with TRBD2. Trimming at V came to 3 bases and at J to 1 base, leaving 6 bases not matched to a gene. Germline V gives CDR1 SQVTM, CDR2 ANQGSEA. This CDR3 comprises 14 residues. The CDR3 spells CSVESSGRSYEQYF. The DNA of the CDR3 is TGCAGCGTTGAGTCTAGCGGAAGATCCTACGAGCAGTACTTC.

This clone was counted a single time. The CDR3 loop is CASRRTGGLYYEQYF. The DNA of the CDR3 is TGTGCCAGCAGACGTACAGGGGGATTGTACTACGAGCAGTACTTC. The rearrangement links TRBV27 to TRBJ2-7; TRBD1 agrees at 8 bases. The CDR3 spans 15 residues. The trim removed 6 bases at V and 3 bases at J, leaving 10 bases unmatched. CDR1 and CDR2 (germline): MNHEY, SMNVEV (reference sequence).